This T cell receptor beta chain emerged from a study of blood T cell repertoires in COVID-19. This CDR3 spans 14 amino acids. Looked up from germline, CDR1 is SGHVS and CDR2 is FNYEAQ. With V trimmed by 2 bases and J by 7 bases, 6 bases remained unmatched. Under the authors' procedure: It was from reference gene primer amplification that nucleated cell counts were estimated. Libraries were prepared by immunoSEQ multiplex PCR; TCRdb keeps only in-frame clonotypes and omits some of them. For V, J and clone size, that table is used; D and trimming come from the DNA. Of roughly 180,000 clones listed, roughly four fifths are singletons.

This receptor was obtained from a man between 35 and 55 years old who had recovered from COVID-19. Sequenced input: peripheral blood. The rearrangement joins TRBV7-6 to TRBJ2-7, with TRBD2 matching 9 bases. CDR3 DNA: TGTGCCAGCAGCTTAATAGCGGGAGCCGGGGAGCAGTACTTC. Encoded protein: CASSLIAGAGEQYF.